The rows below give T cell receptor beta chains drawn from one sample of a study of graft-versus-host responses after intestinal transplantation. Libraries were prepared by immunoSEQ multiplex PCR; TCRdb keeps only in-frame clonotypes and omits some of them. This sample has about 90,000 clones, with around 90% found just once. What these receptors recognize is not known. The specimen comprised unstimulated CD4+ T cells sorted from spleen or lymph node cells, sampled before transplant. Receptors originate from a human donor who was the organ donor for an intestinal transplant. CDR3s include the opening cysteine and the closing phenylalanine or tryptophan. D genes are given only for firm matches. For some rows the clone size is stated as once, few or many, or as a class when expanded; others skip it.

d_call	clone_size	v_call	cdr3_length	j_call	cdr3_aa	cdr3_nt
NA	NA	TRBV6-5	13	TRBJ1-2	CASSKTGTSGYTF	TGTGCCAGCAGTAAAACAGGGACATCGGGCTACACCTTC
NA	NA	TRBV5-1	14	TRBJ2-3	CASSLVLLKDTQYF	TGCGCCAGCAGCTTGGTTCTATTGAAAGATACGCAGTATTTT
TRBD2	NA	TRBV30	15	TRBJ2-7	CAWSRGGVGSYEQYF	TGTGCCTGGAGTAGGGGAGGGGTCGGCTCCTACGAGCAGTACTTC
NA	NA	TRBV9	16	TRBJ2-1	CASSVGTLSSYNEQFF	TGTGCCAGCAGCGTAGGCACCCTGAGCTCCTACAATGAGCAGTTCTTC
TRBD1	NA	TRBV18	16	TRBJ2-5	CASSPNPQGAGETQYF	TGTGCCAGCTCACCAAACCCACAGGGGGCAGGAGAGACCCAGTACTTC
TRBD1	few	TRBV5-1	15	TRBJ1-3	CASSLTGASGNTIYF	TGCGCCAGCAGCTTGACAGGGGCCTCTGGAAACACCATATATTTT
NA	NA	TRBV18	15	TRBJ1-6	CAGSLSRDKNSPLHF	TGTGCCGGCTCACTATCCCGGGACAAAAATTCACCCCTCCACTTT
TRBD2	NA	TRBV6-5	16	TRBJ2-7	CASSYSSSGASYEQYF	TGTGCCAGCAGTTACTCGAGTAGCGGGGCATCCTACGAGCAGTACTTC
NA	NA	TRBV6-6	14	TRBJ2-1	CASSYVLAYNEQFF	TGTGCCAGCAGTTACGTTCTAGCTTACAATGAGCAGTTCTTC
TRBD1	NA	TRBV28	16	TRBJ2-1	CASSLQAGQGFNEQFF	TGTGCCAGCAGCCTACAAGCGGGACAGGGTTTCAATGAGCAGTTCTTC
NA	NA	TRBV4-1	13	TRBJ1-5	CASSQATRQPQHF	TGCGCCAGCAGCCAAGCGACTCGTCAGCCCCAGCATTTT
TRBD1	NA	TRBV6-1	13	TRBJ1-1	CASSNRGLGEAFF	TGTGCCAGCAGTAACAGGGGGCTCGGTGAAGCTTTCTTT
TRBD1	NA	TRBV2	15	TRBJ1-5	CASSVRGQGTQPQHF	TGTGCCAGCAGTGTCCGGGGACAGGGGACCCAGCCCCAGCATTTT
TRBD1	NA	TRBV7-2	16	TRBJ1-6	CASSSRDRGFNSPLHF	TGTGCCAGCAGCTCCCGGGACAGGGGATTTAATTCACCCCTCCACTTT
NA	NA	TRBV19	17	TRBJ2-7	CASTRTHIRGGAYEQYF	TGTGCCAGTACCCGAACCCACATTCGGGGTGGCGCCTACGAGCAGTACTTC
NA	NA	TRBV7-6	16	TRBJ2-1	CASSPGPSLDRYEQFF	TGTGCCAGCAGCCCCGGTCCGTCTTTAGATAGATATGAGCAGTTCTTC
TRBD2	NA	TRBV7-9	14	TRBJ2-3	CASNNGGAADTQYF	TGTGCCAGCAACAACGGGGGGGCGGCGGATACGCAGTATTTT
TRBD1	NA	TRBV5-8	15	TRBJ1-4	CASSIWTGNREKLFF	TGTGCCAGCAGCATTTGGACAGGGAACCGGGAAAAACTGTTTTTT
NA	NA	TRBV6-6	13	TRBJ1-6	CASIETGDSPLHF	TGTGCCAGCATCGAAACCGGGGATTCACCCCTCCACTTT
TRBD1	NA	TRBV6-4	16	TRBJ1-2	CASPRDRGKTNYGYTF	TGTGCCAGCCCGCGGGACAGGGGTAAAACTAACTATGGCTACACCTTC
NA	NA	TRBV4-1	14	TRBJ2-3	CASSQDFVADTQYF	TGCGCCAGCAGCCAAGATTTCGTCGCAGATACGCAGTATTTT
TRBD1	NA	TRBV7-2	15	TRBJ2-6	CASSFRGFGANVLTF	TGTGCCAGCAGCTTCAGGGGGTTTGGGGCCAACGTCCTGACTTTC
TRBD2	once	TRBV29-1	14	TRBJ2-1	CSLGTSGAYNEQFF	TGCAGCCTCGGGACTAGCGGCGCCTACAATGAGCAGTTCTTC
TRBD2	NA	TRBV5-1	15	TRBJ2-7	CASSQTSGRSYEQYF	TGCGCCAGCAGCCAGACTAGCGGGAGAAGCTACGAGCAGTACTTC
TRBD1	NA	TRBV10-3	14	TRBJ2-7	CAISRDRATYEQYF	TGTGCCATCAGTCGGGACAGGGCTACCTACGAGCAGTACTTC
TRBD1	NA	TRBV5-1	13	TRBJ2-1	CASSTDRVNEQFF	TGCGCCAGCAGCACGGACAGGGTCAATGAGCAGTTCTTC
NA	NA	TRBV28	14	TRBJ1-5	CASSPGSSNQPQHF	TGTGCCAGCAGTCCCGGGTCCAGCAATCAGCCCCAGCATTTT
NA	NA	TRBV6-5	15	TRBJ2-7	CASSYSQGTPYEQYF	TGTGCCAGCAGTTACTCGCAGGGTACACCCTACGAGCAGTACTTC
NA	NA	TRBV18	15	TRBJ1-3	CASSLVQGFGNTIYF	TGTGCCAGCTCACTCGTTCAGGGGTTTGGAAACACCATATATTTT
TRBD2	NA	TRBV28	12	TRBJ2-1	CLSGTSFDEQFF	TGTCTCTCCGGGACTAGCTTTGATGAGCAGTTCTTC
NA	NA	TRBV9	12	TRBJ1-4	CASSETELKLFF	TGTGCCAGCAGCGAGACAGAACTAAAACTGTTTTTT
NA	NA	TRBV19	14	TRBJ1-5	CASSPSSLNQPQHF	TGTGCCAGTTCCCCCTCAAGCCTCAATCAGCCCCAGCATTTT
TRBD2	NA	TRBV6-5	16	TRBJ2-7	CASSYSQAGVAYEQYF	TGTGCCAGCAGTTACTCGCAAGCGGGAGTCGCCTACGAGCAGTACTTC
NA	NA	TRBV5-8	11	TRBJ1-5	CASSVNQPQHF	TGTGCCAGCAGCGTAAATCAGCCCCAGCATTTT
TRBD1	NA	TRBV5-1	16	TRBJ2-5	CASSLKRQGVGETQYF	TGCGCCAGCAGCTTGAAAAGACAGGGGGTTGGGGAGACCCAGTACTTC
NA	NA	TRBV11-2	15	TRBJ1-1	CASSLDPSWYTEAFF	TGTGCCAGCAGCTTAGACCCCAGTTGGTACACTGAAGCTTTCTTT
TRBD2	NA	TRBV5-1	15	TRBJ2-7	CASSLGLAGAYEQYF	TGCGCCAGCAGCTTGGGACTAGCGGGAGCCTACGAGCAGTACTTC
NA	NA	TRBV9	13	TRBJ1-3	CASSEGTSNTIYF	TGTGCCAGCAGCGAGGGGACATCTAACACCATATATTTT
NA	NA	TRBV5-1	16	TRBJ2-4	CASSSDGVGAKNIQYF	TGCGCCAGCAGCTCCGACGGGGTGGGAGCCAAAAACATTCAGTACTTC
NA	NA	TRBV5-1	14	TRBJ1-1	CASSLTGLNTEAFF	TGCGCCAGCAGCTTGACAGGCCTGAACACTGAAGCTTTCTTT
TRBD2	NA	TRBV7-2	16	TRBJ2-5	CASSLDEAGGPETQYF	TGTGCCAGCAGCTTAGACGAAGCGGGAGGACCGGAGACCCAGTACTTC
TRBD1	NA	TRBV5-1	14	TRBJ2-7	CASSRTGGFYEQYF	TGCGCCAGCAGCCGGACAGGGGGCTTCTACGAGCAGTACTTC
NA	few	TRBV6-6	13	TRBJ2-7	CASSYWGVNEQYF	TGTGCCAGCAGTTATTGGGGGGTCAACGAGCAGTACTTC
NA	NA	TRBV2	15	TRBJ2-3	CASREQGGWTDTQYF	TGTGCCAGCAGAGAACAGGGTGGGTGGACAGATACGCAGTATTTT
NA	NA	TRBV7-8	18	TRBJ1-1	CASSLEGRGKVLNTEAFF	TGTGCCAGCAGCTTAGAGGGACGGGGGAAAGTACTGAACACTGAAGCTTTCTTT
NA	few	TRBV5-4	15	TRBJ2-7	CASSLAGLGSYEQYF	TGTGCCAGCAGCTTGGCAGGTTTGGGTTCCTACGAGCAGTACTTC
TRBD2	NA	TRBV7-2	15	TRBJ2-7	CASSFLAGGIYEQYF	TGTGCCAGCAGCTTCCTAGCGGGGGGCATATACGAGCAGTACTTC
TRBD1	NA	TRBV5-1	14	TRBJ2-5	CASSLRDRVETQYF	TGCGCCAGCAGCTTGAGGGACAGGGTAGAGACCCAGTACTTC
NA	once	TRBV28	15	TRBJ2-4	CASSIRGAGKNIQYF	TGTGCCAGTTCGATTCGCGGGGCAGGCAAAAACATTCAGTACTTC
NA	NA	TRBV7-2	15	TRBJ2-1	CASSLVASLYNEQFF	TGTGCCAGCAGCTTAGTAGCGTCCCTCTACAATGAGCAGTTCTTC